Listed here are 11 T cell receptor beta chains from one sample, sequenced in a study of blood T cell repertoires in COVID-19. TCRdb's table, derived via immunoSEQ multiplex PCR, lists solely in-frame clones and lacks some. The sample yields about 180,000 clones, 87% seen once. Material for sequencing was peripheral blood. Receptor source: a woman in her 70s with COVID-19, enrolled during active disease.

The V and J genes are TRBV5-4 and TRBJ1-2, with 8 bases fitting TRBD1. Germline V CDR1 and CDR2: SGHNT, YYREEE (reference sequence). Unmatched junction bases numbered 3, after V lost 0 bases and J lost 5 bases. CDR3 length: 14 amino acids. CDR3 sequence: CASSLGGDRYGYTF. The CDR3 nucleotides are TGTGCCAGCAGCTTGGGAGGGGACAGGTATGGCTACACCTTC.

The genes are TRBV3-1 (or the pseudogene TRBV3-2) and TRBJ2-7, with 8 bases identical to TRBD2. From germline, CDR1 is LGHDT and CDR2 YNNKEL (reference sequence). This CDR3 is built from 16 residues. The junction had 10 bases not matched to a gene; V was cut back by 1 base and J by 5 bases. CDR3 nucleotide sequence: TGTGCCAGCAGCCAAGGTAAAAGCGGGAGAAGGAACGAGCAGTACTTC. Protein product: CASSQGKSGRRNEQYF.

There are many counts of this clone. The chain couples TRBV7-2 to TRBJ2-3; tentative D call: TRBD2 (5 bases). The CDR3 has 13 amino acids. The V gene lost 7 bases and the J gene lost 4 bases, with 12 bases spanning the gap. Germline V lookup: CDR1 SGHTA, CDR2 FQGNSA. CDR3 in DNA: TGTGCCAGCACCCTACCGGGGTCAGATACGCAGTATTTT. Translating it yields CASTLPGSDTQYF.

The CDR3 DNA sequence: TGTGCCAGTAGTACAGCGGGAGTTCGGAATGAGCAGTTCTTC. This sequence encodes CASSTAGVRNEQFF. This sequence joins TRBV19 and TRBJ2-1; TRBD2 matches at 8 bases. After removal of 4 bases from V and 7 bases from J, the junction contained 6 bases not matched to a gene. CDR1 and CDR2 from the germline V gene are LNHDA and SQIVND (reference sequence). This CDR3 has 14 residues.

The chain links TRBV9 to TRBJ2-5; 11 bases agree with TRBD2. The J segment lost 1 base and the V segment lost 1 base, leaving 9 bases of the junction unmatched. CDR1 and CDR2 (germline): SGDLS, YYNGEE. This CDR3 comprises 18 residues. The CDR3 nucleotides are TGTGCCAGCAGCGTACCCGAACTAGCGGGAGACCCCCAAGAGACCCAGTACTTC. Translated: CASSVPELAGDPQETQYF.

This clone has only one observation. CDR3 in DNA: TGTGCCTGGAGCCTGACAGGGCCCTCGTGGGAGCAGTACTTC. It yields the protein CAWSLTGPSWEQYF. V gene TRBV30 combines with J gene TRBJ2-7, with 7 bases identical to TRBD1. The CDR3 has 14 amino acids. After removal of 3 bases from V and 7 bases from J, the junction contained 12 bases not matched to a gene. The germline V gene encodes CDR1 GTSNPN and CDR2 SVGIG (reference sequence).

DNA for the CDR3: TGCGCCAGCAGCTTGGCCAACTTCCAATACGAGCAGTACTTC. Amino acids: CASSLANFQYEQYF. The rearrangement links TRBV5-1 to TRBJ2-7; D gene uncertain. The CDR3 length is 14 residues. V gave up 0 bases and J gave up 4 bases, with 11 bases separating them. CDR1 and CDR2 from the germline V gene are SGHRS and YFSETQ.

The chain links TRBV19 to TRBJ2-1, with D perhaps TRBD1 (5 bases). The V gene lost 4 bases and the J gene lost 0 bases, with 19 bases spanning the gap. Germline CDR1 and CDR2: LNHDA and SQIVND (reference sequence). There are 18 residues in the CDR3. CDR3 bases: TGTGCCAGTAGTAATAAAGGTCCAGGGCAGAGCTCCTACAATGAGCAGTTCTTC. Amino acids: CASSNKGPGQSSYNEQFF.

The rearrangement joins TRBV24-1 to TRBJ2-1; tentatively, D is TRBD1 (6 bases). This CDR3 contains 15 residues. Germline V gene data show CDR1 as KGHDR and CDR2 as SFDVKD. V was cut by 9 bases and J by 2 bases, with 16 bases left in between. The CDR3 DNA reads TGTGCCACCTCACTATCAGGGGTAACCTACAATGAGCAGTTCTTC. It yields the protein CATSLSGVTYNEQFF.

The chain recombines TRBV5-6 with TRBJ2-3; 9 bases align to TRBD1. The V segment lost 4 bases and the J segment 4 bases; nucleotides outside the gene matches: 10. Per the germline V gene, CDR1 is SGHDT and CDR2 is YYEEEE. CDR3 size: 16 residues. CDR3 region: CASSTTGTGYADTQYF. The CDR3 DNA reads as TGTGCCAGCAGCACTACCGGGACAGGGTACGCAGATACGCAGTATTTT.

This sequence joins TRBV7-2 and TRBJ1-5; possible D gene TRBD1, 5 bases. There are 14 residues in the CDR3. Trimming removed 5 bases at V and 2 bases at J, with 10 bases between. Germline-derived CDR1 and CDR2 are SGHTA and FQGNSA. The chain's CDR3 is CASSQGYGNQPQHF. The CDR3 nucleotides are TGTGCCAGCAGCCAGGGATACGGCAATCAGCCCCAGCATTTT.